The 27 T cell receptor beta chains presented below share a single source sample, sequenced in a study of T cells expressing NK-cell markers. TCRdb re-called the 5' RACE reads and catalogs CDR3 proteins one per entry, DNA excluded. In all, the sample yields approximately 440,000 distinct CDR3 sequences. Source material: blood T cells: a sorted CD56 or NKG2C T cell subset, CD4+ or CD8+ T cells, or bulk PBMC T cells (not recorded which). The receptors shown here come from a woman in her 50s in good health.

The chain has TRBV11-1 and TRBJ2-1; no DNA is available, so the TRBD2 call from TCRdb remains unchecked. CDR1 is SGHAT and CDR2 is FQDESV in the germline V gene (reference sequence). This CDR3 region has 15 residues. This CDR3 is CASSLAWTREYEQFF.

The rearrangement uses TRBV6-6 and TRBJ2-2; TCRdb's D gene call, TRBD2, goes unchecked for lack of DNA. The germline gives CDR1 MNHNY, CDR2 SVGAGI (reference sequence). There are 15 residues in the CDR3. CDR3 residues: CASSPSGTPEGELFF.

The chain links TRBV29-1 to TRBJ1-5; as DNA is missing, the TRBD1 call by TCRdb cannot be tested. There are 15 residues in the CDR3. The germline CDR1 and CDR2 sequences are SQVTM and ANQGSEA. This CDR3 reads CSVGTTGGTNQPQHF.

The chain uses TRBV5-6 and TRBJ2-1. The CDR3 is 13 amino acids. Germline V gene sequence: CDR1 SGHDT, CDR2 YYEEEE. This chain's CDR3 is CASSLAGDKWPFF.

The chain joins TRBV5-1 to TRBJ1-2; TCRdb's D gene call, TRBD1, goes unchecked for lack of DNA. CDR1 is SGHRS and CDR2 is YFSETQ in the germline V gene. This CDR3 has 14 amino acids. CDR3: CASSSGTGEHGYTF.

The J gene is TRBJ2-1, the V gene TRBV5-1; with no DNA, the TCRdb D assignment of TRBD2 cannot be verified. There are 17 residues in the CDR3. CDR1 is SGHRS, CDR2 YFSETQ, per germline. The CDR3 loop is CASSLESGLAGYNEQFF. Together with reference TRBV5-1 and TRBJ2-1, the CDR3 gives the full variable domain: KAGVTQTPRYLIKTRGQQVTLSCSPISGHRSVSWYQQTPGQGLQFLFEYFSETQRNKGNFPGRFSGRQFSNSRSEMNVSTLELGDSALYLCASSLESGLAGYNEQFFGPGTRLTVL.

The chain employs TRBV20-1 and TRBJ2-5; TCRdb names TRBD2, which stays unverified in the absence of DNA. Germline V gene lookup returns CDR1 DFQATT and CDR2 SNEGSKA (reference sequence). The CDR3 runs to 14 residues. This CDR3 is CSAPRALLGETQYF.

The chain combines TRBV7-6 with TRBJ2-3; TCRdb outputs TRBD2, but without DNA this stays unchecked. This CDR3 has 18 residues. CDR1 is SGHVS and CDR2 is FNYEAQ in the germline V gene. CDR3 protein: CASSLEGVAGGPTDTQYF.

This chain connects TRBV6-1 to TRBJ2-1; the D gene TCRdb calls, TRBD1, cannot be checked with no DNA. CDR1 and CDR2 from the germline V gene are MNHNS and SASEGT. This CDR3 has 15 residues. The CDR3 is CASSVPGQGAYEQFF.

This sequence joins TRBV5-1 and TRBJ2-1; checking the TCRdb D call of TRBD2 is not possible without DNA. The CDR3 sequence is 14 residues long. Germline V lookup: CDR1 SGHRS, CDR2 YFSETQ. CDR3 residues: CASSFRDLNNEQFF.

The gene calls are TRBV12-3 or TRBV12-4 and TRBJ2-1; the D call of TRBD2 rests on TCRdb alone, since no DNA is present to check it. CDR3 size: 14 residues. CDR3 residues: CASSLGGSIGEQFF.

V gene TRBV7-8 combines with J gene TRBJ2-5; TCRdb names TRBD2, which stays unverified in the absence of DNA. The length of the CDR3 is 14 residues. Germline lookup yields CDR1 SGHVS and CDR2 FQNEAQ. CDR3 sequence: CASSRTSEQETQYF. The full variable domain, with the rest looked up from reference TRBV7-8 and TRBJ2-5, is GAGVSQSPRYKVAKRGQDVALRCDPISGHVSLFWYQQALGQGPEFLTYFQNEAQLDKSGLPSDRFFAERPEGSVSTLKIQRTQQEDSAVYLCASSRTSEQETQYFGPGTRLLVL.

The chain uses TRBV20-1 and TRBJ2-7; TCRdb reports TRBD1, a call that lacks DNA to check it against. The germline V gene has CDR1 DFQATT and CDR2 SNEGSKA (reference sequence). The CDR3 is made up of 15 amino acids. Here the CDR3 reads CSASSLSGHSYEQYF.

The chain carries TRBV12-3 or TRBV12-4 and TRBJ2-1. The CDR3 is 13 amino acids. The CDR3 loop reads CASNRNRYNEQFF.

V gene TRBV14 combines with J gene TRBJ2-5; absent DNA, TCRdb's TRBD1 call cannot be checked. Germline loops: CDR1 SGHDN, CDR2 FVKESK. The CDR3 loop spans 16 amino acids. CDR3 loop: CASSLTMRTAKSTQYF.

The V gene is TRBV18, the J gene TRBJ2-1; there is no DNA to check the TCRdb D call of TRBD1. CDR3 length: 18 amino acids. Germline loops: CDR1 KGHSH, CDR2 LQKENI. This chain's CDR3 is CASSPATGGFYSYNEQFF. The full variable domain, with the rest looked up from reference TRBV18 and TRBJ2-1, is NAGVMQNPRHLVRRRGQEARLRCSPMKGHSHVYWYRQLPEEGLKFMVYLQKENIIDESGMPKERFSAEFPKEGPSILRIQQVVRGDSAAYFCASSPATGGFYSYNEQFFGPGTRLTVL.

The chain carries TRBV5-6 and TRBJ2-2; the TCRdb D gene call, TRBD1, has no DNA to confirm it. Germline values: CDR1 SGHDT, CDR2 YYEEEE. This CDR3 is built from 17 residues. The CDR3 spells CASRGRDRDPNTGELFF.

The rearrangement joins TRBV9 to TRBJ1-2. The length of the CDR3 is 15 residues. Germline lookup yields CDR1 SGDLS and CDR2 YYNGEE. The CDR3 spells CASSVASEGNYGYTF.

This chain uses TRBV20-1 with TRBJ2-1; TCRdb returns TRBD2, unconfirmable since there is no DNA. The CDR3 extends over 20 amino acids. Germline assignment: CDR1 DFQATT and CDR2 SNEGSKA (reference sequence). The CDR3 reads CSARQETSGRALRSYNEQFF.

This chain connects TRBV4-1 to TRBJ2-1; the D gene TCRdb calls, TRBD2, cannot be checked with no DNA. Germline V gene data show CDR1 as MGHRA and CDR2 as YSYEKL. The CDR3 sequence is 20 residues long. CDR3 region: CASSTTDTSGRLAGGNEQFF.

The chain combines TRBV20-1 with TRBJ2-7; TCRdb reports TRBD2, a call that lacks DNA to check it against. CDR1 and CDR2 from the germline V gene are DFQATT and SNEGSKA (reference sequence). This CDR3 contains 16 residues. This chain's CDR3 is CSASLGTPSRGYEQYF.

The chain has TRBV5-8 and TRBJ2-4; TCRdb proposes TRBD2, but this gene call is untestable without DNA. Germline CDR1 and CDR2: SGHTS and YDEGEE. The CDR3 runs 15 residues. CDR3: CASSSSPGPQNIQYF.

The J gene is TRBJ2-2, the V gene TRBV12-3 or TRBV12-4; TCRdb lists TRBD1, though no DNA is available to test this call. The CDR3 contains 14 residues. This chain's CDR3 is CASSAFGGNGELFF.

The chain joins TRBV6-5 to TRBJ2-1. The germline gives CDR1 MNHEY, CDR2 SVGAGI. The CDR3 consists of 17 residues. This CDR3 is CASSSLFVGSSYNEQFF.

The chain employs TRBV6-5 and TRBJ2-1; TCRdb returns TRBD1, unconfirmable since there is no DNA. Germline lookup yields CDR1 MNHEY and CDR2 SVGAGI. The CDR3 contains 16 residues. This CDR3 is CASSYSGGQGGHEQFF.

This CDR3 is CASLLRREAFF. The gene calls are TRBV11-2 and TRBJ1-1. The CDR3 consists of 11 residues. Looked up from germline, CDR1 is SGHAT and CDR2 is FQNNGV.

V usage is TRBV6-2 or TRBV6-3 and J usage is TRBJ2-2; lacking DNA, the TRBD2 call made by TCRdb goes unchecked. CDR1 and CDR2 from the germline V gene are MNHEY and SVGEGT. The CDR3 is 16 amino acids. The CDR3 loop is CASIKRLAGETGELFF.